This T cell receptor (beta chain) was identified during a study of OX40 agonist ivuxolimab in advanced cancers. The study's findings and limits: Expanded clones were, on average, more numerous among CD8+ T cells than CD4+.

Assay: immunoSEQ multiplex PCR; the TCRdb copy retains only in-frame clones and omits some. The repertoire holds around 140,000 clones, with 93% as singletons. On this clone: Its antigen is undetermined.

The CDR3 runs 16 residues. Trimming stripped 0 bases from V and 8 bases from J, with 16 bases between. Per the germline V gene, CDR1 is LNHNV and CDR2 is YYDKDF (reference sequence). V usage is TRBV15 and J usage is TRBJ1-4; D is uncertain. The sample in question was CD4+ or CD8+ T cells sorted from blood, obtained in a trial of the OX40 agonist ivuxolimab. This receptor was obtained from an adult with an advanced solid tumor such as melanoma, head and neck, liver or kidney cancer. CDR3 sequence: CATSRDAAASNEKLFF. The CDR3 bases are TGTGCCACCAGCAGAGACGCGGCAGCGAGTAACGAAAAACTGTTTTTT.